This T cell receptor beta chain was captured in a study of cytomegalovirus exposure and HLA in healthy donors. Study-wide context: Among fewer than 500 genotyped donors, 80% to 90% fell in the Caucasian-associated ancestry cluster. Study-level results: As immune exposure information, only CMV serostatus was available. In a later analysis, parvovirus B19, influenza, CMV and Epstein-Barr virus appeared linked to several top co-occurrence clusters. Previously analyzed data showed that most TCR beta V segments were productive at a frequency of about 90% or about 30%.

Use of 60 Vbeta and 13 Jbeta primers characterized the PCR. Clones were read by immunoSEQ multiplex PCR, and TCRdb kept only the in-frame ones, dropping some. The repertoire has about 42,000 clones, 50% to 55% of them found once; the top ten carry around an eighth. V was pared by 2 bases and J by 4 bases, with 17 bases between. Germline V CDR1 and CDR2: SGHAT, FQNNGV. The CDR3 length is 16 residues. As for this clone: Antigen specificity is unknown.

The TCR comes from a human donor in good health. Sample: PBMCs. The chain links TRBV11-2 to TRBJ1-2; D might be TRBD1 (5 bases). The CDR3 DNA follows: TGTGCCAGCAGCTTAAAGTTGGGGCCGGAGACCTATGGCTACACCTTC. Residues: CASSLKLGPETYGYTF.